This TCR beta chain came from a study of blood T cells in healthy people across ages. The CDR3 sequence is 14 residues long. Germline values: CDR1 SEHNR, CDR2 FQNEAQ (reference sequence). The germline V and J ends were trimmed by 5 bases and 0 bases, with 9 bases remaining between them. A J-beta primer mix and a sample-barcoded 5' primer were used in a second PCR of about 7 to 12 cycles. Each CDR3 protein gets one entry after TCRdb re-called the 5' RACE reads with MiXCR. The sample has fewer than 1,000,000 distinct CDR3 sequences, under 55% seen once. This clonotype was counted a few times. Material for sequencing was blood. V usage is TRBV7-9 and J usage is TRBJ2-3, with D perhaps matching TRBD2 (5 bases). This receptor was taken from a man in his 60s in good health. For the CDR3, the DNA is TGTGCCAGCAGCGGAACTAGTAGCACAGATACGCAGTATTTT. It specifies CASSGTSSTDTQYF.